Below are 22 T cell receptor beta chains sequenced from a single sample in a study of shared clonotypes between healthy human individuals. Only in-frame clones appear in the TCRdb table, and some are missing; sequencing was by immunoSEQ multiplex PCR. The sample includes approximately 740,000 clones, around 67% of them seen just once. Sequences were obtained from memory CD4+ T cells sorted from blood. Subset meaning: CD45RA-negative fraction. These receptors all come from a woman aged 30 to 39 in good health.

CDR3 in DNA: TGTGCCAGCAGCCAGATCGGTACAGGGGGAAACGAGCAGTACTTC. Protein: CASSQIGTGGNEQYF. The chain employs TRBV14 and TRBJ2-7; 8 positions match TRBD1. Germline V gene lookup returns CDR1 SGHDN and CDR2 FVKESK. The CDR3 length is 15 residues. The V gene end was trimmed by 3 bases and the J gene end by 5 bases; junction bases not matched to a gene: 9.

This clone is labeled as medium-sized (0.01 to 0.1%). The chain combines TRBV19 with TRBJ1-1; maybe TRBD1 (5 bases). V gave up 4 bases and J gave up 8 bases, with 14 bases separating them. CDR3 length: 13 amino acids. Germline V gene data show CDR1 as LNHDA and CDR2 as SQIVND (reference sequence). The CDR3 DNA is TGTGCCAGTAGTAGAGCGGGGCAAGACGAAGCTTTCTTT. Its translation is CASSRAGQDEAFF.

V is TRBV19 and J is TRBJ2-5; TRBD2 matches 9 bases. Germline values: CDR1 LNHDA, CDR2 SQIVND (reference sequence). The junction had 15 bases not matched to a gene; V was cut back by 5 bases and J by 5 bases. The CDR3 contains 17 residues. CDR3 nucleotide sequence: TGTGCCAGTAGTCCGCGGGGGGATAGCGGGAGCTGGGAGACCCAGTACTTC. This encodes CASSPRGDSGSWETQYF.

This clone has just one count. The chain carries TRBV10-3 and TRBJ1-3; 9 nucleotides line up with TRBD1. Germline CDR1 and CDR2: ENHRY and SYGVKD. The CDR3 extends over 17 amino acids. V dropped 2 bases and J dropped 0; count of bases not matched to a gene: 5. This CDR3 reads CAISEGTGPDSGNTIYF. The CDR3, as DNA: TGTGCCATCAGTGAGGGGACAGGGCCTGACTCTGGAAACACCATATATTTT.

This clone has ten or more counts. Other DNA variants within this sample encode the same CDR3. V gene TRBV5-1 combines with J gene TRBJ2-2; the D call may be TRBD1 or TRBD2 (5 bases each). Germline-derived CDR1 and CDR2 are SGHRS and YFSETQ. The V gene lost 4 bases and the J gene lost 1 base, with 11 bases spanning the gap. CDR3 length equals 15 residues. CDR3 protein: CASSPGTENTGELFF. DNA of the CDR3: TGCGCCAGCAGCCCCGGGACCGAGAACACCGGGGAGCTGTTTTTT.

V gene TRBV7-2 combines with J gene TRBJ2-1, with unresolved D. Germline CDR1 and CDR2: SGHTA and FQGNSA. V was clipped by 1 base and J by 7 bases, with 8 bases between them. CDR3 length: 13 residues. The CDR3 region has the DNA TGTGCCAGCAGCTTAGAATCCTGGAATGAGCAGTTCTTC. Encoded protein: CASSLESWNEQFF. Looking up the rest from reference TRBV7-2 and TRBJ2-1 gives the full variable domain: GAGVSQSPSNKVTEKGKDVELRCDPISGHTALYWYRQSLGQGLEFLIYFQGNSAPDKSGLPSDRFSAERTGGSVSTLTIQRTQQEDSAVYLCASSLESWNEQFFGPGTRLTVL.

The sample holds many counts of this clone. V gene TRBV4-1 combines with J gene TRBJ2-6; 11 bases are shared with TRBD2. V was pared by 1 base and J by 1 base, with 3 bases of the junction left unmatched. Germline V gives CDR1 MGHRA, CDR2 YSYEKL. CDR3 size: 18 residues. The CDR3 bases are TGCGCCAGCAGCCAAGGACTAGCGGGAATGTCTGGGGCCAACGTCCTGACTTTC. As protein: CASSQGLAGMSGANVLTF.

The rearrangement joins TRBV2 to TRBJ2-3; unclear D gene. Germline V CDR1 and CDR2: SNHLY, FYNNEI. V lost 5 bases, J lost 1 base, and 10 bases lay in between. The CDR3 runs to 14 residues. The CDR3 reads CASSPQPGTDTQYF. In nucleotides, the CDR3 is TGTGCCAGCAGTCCCCAGCCTGGCACAGATACGCAGTATTTT.

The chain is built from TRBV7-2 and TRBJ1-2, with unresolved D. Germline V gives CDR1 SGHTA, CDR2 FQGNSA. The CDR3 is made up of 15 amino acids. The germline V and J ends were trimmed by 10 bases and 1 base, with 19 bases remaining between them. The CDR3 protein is CATPVNRGINYGYTF. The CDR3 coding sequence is TGTGCCACCCCCGTCAACCGAGGTATTAACTATGGCTACACCTTC. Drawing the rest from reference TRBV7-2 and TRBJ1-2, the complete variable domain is GAGVSQSPSNKVTEKGKDVELRCDPISGHTALYWYRQSLGQGLEFLIYFQGNSAPDKSGLPSDRFSAERTGGSVSTLTIQRTQQEDSAVYLCATPVNRGINYGYTFGSGTRLTVV.

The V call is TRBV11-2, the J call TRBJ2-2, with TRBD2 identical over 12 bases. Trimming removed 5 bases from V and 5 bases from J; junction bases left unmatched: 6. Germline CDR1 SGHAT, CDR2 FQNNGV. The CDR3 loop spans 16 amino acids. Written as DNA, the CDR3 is TGTGCCAGCAGCCAAAGACTAGCGGGGGTGACCGGGGAGCTGTTTTTT. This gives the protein CASSQRLAGVTGELFF.

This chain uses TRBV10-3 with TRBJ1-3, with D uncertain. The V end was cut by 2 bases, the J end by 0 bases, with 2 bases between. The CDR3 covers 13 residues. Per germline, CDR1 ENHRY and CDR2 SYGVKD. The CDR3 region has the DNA TGTGCCATCAGTGAGACCTCTGGAAACACCATATATTTT. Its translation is CAISETSGNTIYF.

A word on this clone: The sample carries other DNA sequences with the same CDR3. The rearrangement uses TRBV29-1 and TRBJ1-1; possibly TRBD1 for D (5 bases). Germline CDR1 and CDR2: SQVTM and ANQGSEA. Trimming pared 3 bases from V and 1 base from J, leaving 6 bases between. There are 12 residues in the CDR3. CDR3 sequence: CSVEQGNTEAFF. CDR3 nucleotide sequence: TGCAGCGTTGAGCAGGGGAACACTGAAGCTTTCTTT.

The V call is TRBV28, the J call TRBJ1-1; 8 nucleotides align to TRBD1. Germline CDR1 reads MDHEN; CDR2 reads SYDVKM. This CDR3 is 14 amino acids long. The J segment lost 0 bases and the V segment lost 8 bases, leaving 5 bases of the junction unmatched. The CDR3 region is CASLSGQVNTEAFF. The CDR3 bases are TGTGCCAGCTTATCGGGACAGGTGAACACTGAAGCTTTCTTT.

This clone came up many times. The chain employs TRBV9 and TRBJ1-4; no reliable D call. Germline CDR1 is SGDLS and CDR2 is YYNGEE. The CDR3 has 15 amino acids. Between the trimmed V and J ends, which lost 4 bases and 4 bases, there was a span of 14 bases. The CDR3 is CASSPRQHFNEKLFF. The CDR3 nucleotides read TGTGCCAGCAGCCCCCGACAACATTTTAATGAAAAACTGTTTTTT.

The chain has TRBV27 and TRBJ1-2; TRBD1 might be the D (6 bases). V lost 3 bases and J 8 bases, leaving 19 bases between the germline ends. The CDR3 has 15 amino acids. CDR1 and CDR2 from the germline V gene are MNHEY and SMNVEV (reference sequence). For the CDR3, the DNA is TGTGCCAGCAGTTTTGCGGCAGGGGCCATTGGGGGCTACACCTTC. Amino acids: CASSFAAGAIGGYTF.

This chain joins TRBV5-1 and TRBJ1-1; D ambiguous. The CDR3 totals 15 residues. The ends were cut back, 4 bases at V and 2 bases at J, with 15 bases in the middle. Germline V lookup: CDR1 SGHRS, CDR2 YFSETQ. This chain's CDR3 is CASSPGWQTNTEAFF. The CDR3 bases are TGCGCCAGCAGCCCCGGTTGGCAGACAAACACTGAAGCTTTCTTT. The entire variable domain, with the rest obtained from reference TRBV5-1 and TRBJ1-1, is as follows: KAGVTQTPRYLIKTRGQQVTLSCSPISGHRSVSWYQQTPGQGLQFLFEYFSETQRNKGNFPGRFSGRQFSNSRSEMNVSTLELGDSALYLCASSPGWQTNTEAFFGQGTRLTVV.

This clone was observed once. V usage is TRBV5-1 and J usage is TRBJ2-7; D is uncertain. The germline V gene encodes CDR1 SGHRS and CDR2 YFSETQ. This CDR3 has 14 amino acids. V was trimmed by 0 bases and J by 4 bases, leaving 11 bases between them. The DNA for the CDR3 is TGCGCCAGCAGCTTGGGCGGAGACCCTTACGAGCAGTACTTC. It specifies CASSLGGDPYEQYF.

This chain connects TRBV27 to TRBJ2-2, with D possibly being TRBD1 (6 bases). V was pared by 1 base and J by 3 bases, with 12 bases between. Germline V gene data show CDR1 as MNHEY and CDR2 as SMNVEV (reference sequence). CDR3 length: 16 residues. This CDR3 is CASSLLGQGYTGELFF. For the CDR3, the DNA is TGTGCCAGCAGTTTATTAGGCCAGGGGTACACCGGGGAGCTGTTTTTT.

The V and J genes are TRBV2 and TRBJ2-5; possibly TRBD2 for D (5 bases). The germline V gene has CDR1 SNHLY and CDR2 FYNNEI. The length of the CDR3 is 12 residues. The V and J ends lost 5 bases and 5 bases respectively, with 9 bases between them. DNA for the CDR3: TGTGCCAGCAGTCCTTCGGGGGAGACCCAGTACTTC. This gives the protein CASSPSGETQYF. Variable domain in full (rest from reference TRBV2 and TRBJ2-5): EPEVTQTPSHQVTQMGQEVILRCVPISNHLYFYWYRQILGQKVEFLVSFYNNEISEKSEIFDDQFSVERPDGSNFTLKIRSTKLEDSAMYFCASSPSGETQYFGPGTRLLVL.

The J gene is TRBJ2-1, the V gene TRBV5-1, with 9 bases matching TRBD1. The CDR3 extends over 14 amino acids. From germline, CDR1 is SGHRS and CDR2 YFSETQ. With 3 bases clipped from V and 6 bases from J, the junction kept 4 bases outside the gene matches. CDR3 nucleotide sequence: TGCGCCAGCAGCTCGCAGACAGGGGGCAATGAGCAGTTCTTC. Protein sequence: CASSSQTGGNEQFF.

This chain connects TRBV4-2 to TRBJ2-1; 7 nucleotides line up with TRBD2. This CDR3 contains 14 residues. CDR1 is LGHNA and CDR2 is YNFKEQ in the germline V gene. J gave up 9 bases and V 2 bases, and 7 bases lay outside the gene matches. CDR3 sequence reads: CASSQRRERPEQFF. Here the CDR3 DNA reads TGTGCCAGCAGCCAAAGGCGGGAGCGCCCTGAGCAGTTCTTC.

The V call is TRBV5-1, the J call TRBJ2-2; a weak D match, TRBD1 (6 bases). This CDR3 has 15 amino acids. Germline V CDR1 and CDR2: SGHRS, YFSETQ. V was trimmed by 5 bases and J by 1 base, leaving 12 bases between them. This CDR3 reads CASSRTAVNTGELFF. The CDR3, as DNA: TGCGCCAGCAGTAGGACAGCAGTGAACACCGGGGAGCTGTTTTTT.